The 31 T cell receptor beta chains presented below share a single source sample, sequenced in a study of cytomegalovirus exposure and HLA in healthy donors. PCR used 60 Vbeta primers and 13 Jbeta primers. Generated by immunoSEQ multiplex PCR, the TCRdb table keeps only in-frame clones and is missing some. Found here are 78,000 or so clones, approximately 60% of them singletons; the top ten hold 3.5% to 4.5%. Sequenced: PBMCs. These TCRs come from a male donor in good health and CMV-seropositive.

The chain is built from TRBV4-2 and TRBJ2-1, with 12 nucleotides matching TRBD2. V shed 1 base and J 8 bases; nucleotides not matched to a gene: 6. Germline V gene lookup returns CDR1 LGHNA and CDR2 YNFKEQ. This CDR3 region has 16 residues. CDR3 amino acids: CASSQALAGGLHEQFF. The CDR3 nucleotides are TGTGCCAGCAGCCAAGCTCTAGCGGGGGGGCTCCATGAGCAGTTCTTC.

The J gene is TRBJ2-5, the V gene TRBV18; the match to TRBD1 covers 7 bases. Germline CDR1 KGHSH, CDR2 LQKENI. The V and J ends lost 6 bases and 1 base, in that order; junction bases with no gene match: 5. The CDR3 is made up of 14 amino acids. In DNA form, the CDR3 reads TGTGCCAGCTCCCGGGACAGCCTCCAAGAGACCCAGTACTTC. This gives the protein CASSRDSLQETQYF.

This chain links TRBV2 with TRBJ1-1, with 9 bases identical to TRBD1. Germline V CDR1 and CDR2: SNHLY, FYNNEI. The CDR3 covers 14 residues. V was clipped by 6 bases and J by 6 bases; unmatched bases: 8. The CDR3 reads CASSEQGATPEAFF. CDR3 DNA sequence: TGTGCCAGCAGCGAACAGGGGGCGACCCCTGAAGCTTTCTTT.

This clone turned up a few times. The V and J genes are TRBV2 and TRBJ1-4; 9 bases align to TRBD1. The CDR3 consists of 14 residues. Germline CDR1 reads SNHLY; CDR2 reads FYNNEI. Trimming cost V 6 bases and J 6 bases; bases outside gene matches: 5. CDR3 loop: CASRSRDRDEKLFF. CDR3 bases: TGTGCCAGCAGAAGCCGGGACAGGGATGAAAAACTGTTTTTT.

The V call is TRBV5-1, the J call TRBJ2-3, with TRBD2 identical over 8 bases. V trimming: 4 bases; J trimming: 0 bases; junction bases outside the gene matches: 13. Germline CDR1 and CDR2: SGHRS and YFSETQ. The CDR3 runs 18 residues. CDR3 sequence reads: CASSPGSGGPTSTDTQYF. The CDR3 DNA sequence: TGCGCCAGCAGCCCGGGGAGCGGGGGCCCCACTAGCACAGATACGCAGTATTTT.

This clone was seen a handful of times. V is TRBV7-2 and J is TRBJ1-2, with unresolved D. The V and J ends lost 10 bases and 4 bases respectively, with 13 bases between them. Germline CDR1 is SGHTA and CDR2 is FQGNSA. The CDR3 covers 12 residues. CDR3 nucleotides: TGTGCCATCTCTACCTCTACCTATGGCTACACCTTC. It codes for CAISTSTYGYTF.

The V and J genes are TRBV2 and TRBJ2-1; 7 bases map to TRBD2. After removal of 2 bases from V and 2 bases from J, the junction contained 6 bases not matched to a gene. The CDR3 extends over 16 amino acids. From germline, CDR1 is SNHLY and CDR2 FYNNEI. The CDR3 loop is CASSEPDSGTYNEQFF. The CDR3, as DNA: TGTGCCAGCAGTGAACCAGACAGCGGGACCTACAATGAGCAGTTCTTC.

The chain links TRBV7-7 to TRBJ1-1, with D maybe TRBD1 (5 bases). Germline V gene sequence: CDR1 SSHAT, CDR2 FNYEAQ (reference sequence). The CDR3 loop spans 13 amino acids. Here the CDR3 reads CATPGGGHTEAFF. The DNA for the CDR3 is TGTGCTACCCCGGGGGGGGGTCACACTGAAGCTTTCTTT.

CDR3 coding DNA: TGTGCCAGCAGTCCGGACAGCTTTAATTCACCCCTCCACTTT. This encodes CASSPDSFNSPLHF. This chain links TRBV7-6 with TRBJ1-6; a weak D match, TRBD1 (6 bases). The germline V gene has CDR1 SGHVS and CDR2 FNYEAQ. The CDR3 sequence is 14 residues long. V lost 6 bases, J lost 6 bases, and 12 bases lay in between.

This clone was detected only a few times. Additional DNA sequences in this sample encode the identical CDR3. V gene TRBV29-1 combines with J gene TRBJ2-7; a possible D gene is TRBD2 (7 bases). V lost 6 bases and J 0 bases, leaving 12 bases between the germline ends. This CDR3 spans 13 amino acids. Germline V gene data show CDR1 as SQVTM and CDR2 as ANQGSEA. CDR3 in amino acids: CSVGGGSSYEQYF. In DNA, the CDR3 is TGCAGCGTGGGGGGCGGGAGCTCCTACGAGCAGTACTTC.

DNA for the CDR3: TGTGCCAGCAGTCGTTGGACAGGGGGCTTGAACACTGAAGCTTTCTTT. It is translated as CASSRWTGGLNTEAFF. The rearrangement links TRBV5-6 to TRBJ1-1, with 11 bases lining up with TRBD1. The CDR3 is 16 amino acids. Germline values: CDR1 SGHDT, CDR2 YYEEEE. The J segment lost 0 bases and the V segment lost 5 bases, leaving 6 bases of the junction unmatched.

This clone was detected a few times. The chain joins TRBV9 to TRBJ2-7, with a possible D match to TRBD1 (6 bases). V was clipped by 0 bases and J by 2 bases, with 6 bases between them. This CDR3 contains 13 residues. CDR1 is SGDLS, CDR2 YYNGEE, per germline. Written as DNA, the CDR3 is TGTGCCAGCAGCGTAGGGGGGCCCTACGAGCAGTACTTC. This translates into CASSVGGPYEQYF.

The CDR3 region is CSVEAGGIEQYF. Here the CDR3 DNA reads TGCAGCGTTGAAGCAGGGGGCATCGAGCAGTACTTC. The chain has TRBV29-1 and TRBJ2-7; 8 nucleotides align to TRBD1. This CDR3 region has 12 residues. Per the germline V gene, CDR1 is SQVTM and CDR2 is ANQGSEA. After removal of 1 base from V and 6 bases from J, the junction contained 2 bases not matched to a gene.

By sample fraction, this clone is medium-sized. The chain carries TRBV14 and TRBJ1-1; 7 bases agree with TRBD1. Germline CDR1 SGHDN, CDR2 FVKESK. V shed 4 bases, J shed 4 bases, and the junction held 9 bases outside the gene matches. This CDR3 has 15 residues. DNA of the CDR3: TGTGCCAGCAGCCTACAGACAGGGCCCTCCACTGAAGCTTTCTTT. It translates to CASSLQTGPSTEAFF.

The genes are TRBV4-1 and TRBJ1-4, with 10 bases that match TRBD1. V was clipped by 1 base and J by 8 bases; unmatched bases: 7. The CDR3 consists of 16 residues. Germline CDR1 reads MGHRA; CDR2 reads YSYEKL. In DNA form, the CDR3 reads TGCGCCAGCAGCCAAGGGCCTGACAGGGGGCAAGAAAAACTGTTTTTT. Its translation is CASSQGPDRGQEKLFF.

The rearrangement uses TRBV19 and TRBJ2-4; 12 bases are shared with TRBD1. The CDR3 contains 16 residues. J gave up 7 bases and V 3 bases, and 7 bases lay outside the gene matches. Germline CDR1 reads LNHDA; CDR2 reads SQIVND (reference sequence). This CDR3 reads CASSMGQGAGVNIQYF. The CDR3, as DNA: TGTGCCAGTAGTATGGGACAGGGGGCCGGCGTCAACATTCAGTACTTC. Full variable domain (remainder filled in from reference TRBV19 and TRBJ2-4): DGGITQSPKYLFRKEGQNVTLSCEQNLNHDAMYWYRQDPGQGLRLIYYSQIVNDFQKGDIAEGYSVSREKKESFPLTVTSAQKNPTAFYLCASSMGQGAGVNIQYFGAGTRLSVL.

As concerns this clone: Other DNA sequences of this sample code for an identical CDR3. The rearrangement joins TRBV28 to TRBJ1-1, with D possibly being TRBD1 (6 bases). There are 14 residues in the CDR3. Trimming took off 3 bases at V and 1 base at J, with 9 bases between the two ends. Germline-derived CDR1 and CDR2 are MDHEN and SYDVKM. DNA of the CDR3: TGTGCCAGCAGTTTGGGCAGGGGGAACACTGAAGCTTTCTTT. It yields the protein CASSLGRGNTEAFF.

V gene TRBV9 combines with J gene TRBJ1-1, with 7 bases aligning to TRBD1. Germline CDR1 reads SGDLS; CDR2 reads YYNGEE. The length of the CDR3 is 12 residues. V was pared by 3 bases and J by 7 bases, with 3 bases of the junction left unmatched. The CDR3: CASSENRGEAFF. As DNA, the CDR3 is TGTGCCAGCAGCGAAAACAGGGGTGAAGCTTTCTTT.

The chain links TRBV28 to TRBJ1-5, with unresolved D. This CDR3 comprises 14 residues. Per germline, CDR1 MDHEN and CDR2 SYDVKM. Trimming cost V 9 bases and J 4 bases, with 16 bases left between them. CDR3 DNA sequence: TGTGCCAGACCATTGTTCAGGCGTAATCAGCCCCAGCATTTT. It translates to CARPLFRRNQPQHF.

This clone showed up just a few times. This chain connects TRBV7-3 to TRBJ2-7; TRBD1 is a possible D gene (8 bases). V lost 1 base and J 7 bases, leaving 14 bases between the germline ends. Germline V gene sequence: CDR1 SGHTA, CDR2 FQGTGA. The CDR3 has 14 amino acids. CDR3 nucleotides: TGTGCCAGCAGCTTAAACAGGGGGGGCTTGGAGCAGTACTTC. This encodes CASSLNRGGLEQYF.

The rearrangement uses TRBV19 and TRBJ1-4; D uncertain. CDR1 is LNHDA, CDR2 SQIVND, per germline (reference sequence). With 1 base removed from V and 8 bases from J, the gap between germline ends came to 14 bases. The CDR3 length is 15 residues. CDR3 in DNA: TGTGCCAGTAGTATAGCGGCAGGAGGACCCGAAAAACTGTTTTTT. It translates to CASSIAAGGPEKLFF.

The chain has TRBV4-3 and TRBJ2-5, with 7 bases matching TRBD1. The trim removed 0 bases at V and 10 bases at J, leaving 8 bases unmatched. Germline lookup yields CDR1 LGHNA and CDR2 YSLEER. This CDR3 has 14 amino acids. The CDR3 region is CASSQERRQGDQYF. Here the CDR3 DNA reads TGCGCCAGCAGCCAAGAACGGAGACAGGGAGACCAGTACTTC.

Comment on this clone: One end of the junction does not line up with germline, which may come from a read error. V and J are TRBV7-7 and TRBJ2-7, with D unclear. CDR1 and CDR2 from the germline V gene are SSHAT and FNYEAQ (reference sequence). The CDR3 extends over 13 amino acids. CDR3 sequence: CASSPERFREQYF. The CDR3 coding sequence is TGTGCTAGCAGCCCGGAGAGGTTCCGGGAGCAGTACTTC.

This rearrangement joins TRBV20-1 to TRBJ1-1; D remains unclear. Germline CDR1 is DFQATT and CDR2 is SNEGSKA (reference sequence). The CDR3 covers 11 residues. In DNA form, the CDR3 reads TGCAGGGGAGGGTTGAACACTGAAGCTTTCTTT. Translating gives CRGGLNTEAFF.

The gene calls are TRBV19 and TRBJ2-3; 7 bases align to TRBD2. After removal of 0 bases from V and 2 bases from J, the junction contained 2 bases not matched to a gene. Germline-derived CDR1 and CDR2 are LNHDA and SQIVND (reference sequence). The CDR3 consists of 15 residues. The CDR3: CASSIEGLSTDTQYF. Written as DNA, the CDR3 is TGTGCCAGTAGTATAGAGGGACTATCCACAGATACGCAGTATTTT.

V usage is TRBV29-1 and J usage is TRBJ1-4, with 7 nucleotides matching TRBD1. Germline V gene lookup returns CDR1 SQVTM and CDR2 ANQGSEA. The CDR3 consists of 14 residues. V shed 8 bases, J shed 7 bases, and the junction held 13 bases outside the gene matches. For the CDR3, the DNA is TGCAGCATGAGCGAAGGGGGCGAAGGTGAAAAACTGTTTTTT. It yields the protein CSMSEGGEGEKLFF.

This chain connects TRBV15 to TRBJ2-5, with 10 nucleotides matching TRBD1. CDR1 is LNHNV and CDR2 is YYDKDF in the germline V gene (reference sequence). This CDR3 has 16 residues. V was clipped by 0 bases and J by 5 bases; unmatched bases: 6. The CDR3 reads CATSREGQGFGETQYF. The CDR3 DNA reads as TGTGCCACCAGCAGAGAGGGACAGGGGTTTGGGGAGACCCAGTACTTC.

The V and J genes are TRBV7-2 and TRBJ1-2, with TRBD1 as a possible D gene (6 bases). This CDR3 spans 14 amino acids. Germline V gene data show CDR1 as SGHTA and CDR2 as FQGNSA. The V end lost 2 bases, the J end lost 6 bases, and 13 bases lay between the germline ends. CDR3 sequence: CASSLMGGADGYTF. The CDR3 DNA follows: TGTGCCAGCAGCTTAATGGGGGGGGCGGATGGCTACACCTTC.

This sequence joins TRBV2 and TRBJ2-7; 7 nucleotides line up with TRBD2. Germline values: CDR1 SNHLY, CDR2 FYNNEI. This CDR3 is 14 amino acids long. Unmatched junction bases numbered 8, after V lost 2 bases and J lost 7 bases. The CDR3 spells CASSERGGIGEQYF. DNA for the CDR3: TGTGCCAGCAGTGAACGCGGGGGTATCGGGGAGCAGTACTTC.

This clone was observed a few times. The chain carries TRBV18 and TRBJ2-1; 8 nucleotides match TRBD1. The trim removed 6 bases at V and 10 bases at J, leaving 8 bases unmatched. The CDR3 extends over 13 amino acids. CDR1 is KGHSH and CDR2 is LQKENI in the germline V gene. As DNA, the CDR3 is TGTGCCAGCTCTCAGGGGGCCTGGGGGGAGCAGTTCTTC. This codes for CASSQGAWGEQFF.

The rearrangement links TRBV6-5 to TRBJ1-2; D is unclear. Germline V gene lookup returns CDR1 MNHEY and CDR2 SVGAGI. Trimming shortened V by 0 bases and J by 2 bases, and 7 bases separated the two germline ends. This CDR3 has 14 amino acids. CDR3 sequence reads: CASSYSAGNYGYTF. The CDR3 DNA follows: TGTGCCAGCAGTTACTCGGCGGGAAACTATGGCTACACCTTC.